One sample yielded the 26 T cell receptor beta chains listed below, sequenced in a study of Graves' ophthalmopathy and Graves' hyperthyroidism. TCR beta CDR3 amplification used RNA transcripts. HTBI primers primed a first-round RT-PCR, and a second-round multiplex PCR followed. TCRdb re-analysed the multiplex PCR reads in MiXCR, keeping a single row per CDR3 protein. Here the sample spans more than 1,000,000 distinct CDR3 sequences, roughly 35% being singletons. Sequences were obtained from peripheral blood or thyroid tissue (not recorded which). The receptor set was obtained from an adult man with Graves' hyperthyroidism.

This chain joins TRBV27 and TRBJ1-1; 7 bases align to TRBD1. V trimming: 3 bases; J trimming: 3 bases; junction bases outside the gene matches: 4. Germline V gene sequence: CDR1 MNHEY, CDR2 SMNVEV (reference sequence). The CDR3 consists of 14 residues. CDR3 DNA sequence: TGTGCCAGCAGTTTCGACAGGGTAGACACTGAAGCTTTCTTT. This encodes CASSFDRVDTEAFF.

This clonotype came up once. The chain combines TRBV10-3 with TRBJ2-5; 9 nucleotides agree with TRBD2. The germline V gene encodes CDR1 ENHRY and CDR2 SYGVKD. CDR3 length: 16 residues. V trimming: 2 bases; J trimming: 0 bases; junction bases outside the gene matches: 4. The CDR3: CAISEPRLADQETQYF. The CDR3 nucleotides are TGTGCCATCAGTGAGCCCAGACTAGCGGACCAAGAGACCCAGTACTTC.

This clonotype was detected ten times or more. This chain links TRBV24-1 with TRBJ1-2, with TRBD1 identical over 7 bases. Germline CDR1 and CDR2: KGHDR and SFDVKD. J lost 5 bases, V lost 6 bases, and 8 bases had no gene match. The CDR3 totals 14 residues. In DNA, the CDR3 is TGTGCCACCAGTCCTGGGGACAGCGCGTATGGCTACACCTTC. It is translated as CATSPGDSAYGYTF.

CDR3 in amino acids: CASSSGFSRETQYF. Written as DNA, the CDR3 is TGTGCCAGCAGTTCAGGGTTTTCAAGGGAGACCCAGTACTTC. The chain recombines TRBV12-3 or TRBV12-4 with TRBJ2-5; D may be TRBD1 (5 bases). Trimming took 4 bases from V and 5 from J, leaving 14 bases between them. The CDR3 runs 14 residues.

There are many counts of this clonotype. The rearrangement joins TRBV10-3 to TRBJ1-2, with D possibly matching TRBD1 (5 bases). V dropped 0 bases and J dropped 2 bases, with 7 bases sitting between them. The CDR3 has 14 amino acids. Germline V gene sequence: CDR1 ENHRY, CDR2 SYGVKD. The CDR3 nucleotides are TGTGCCATCAGTGAGTCGGGGGGGAACTATGGCTACACCTTC. Amino acids: CAISESGGNYGYTF.

Only a few counts were recorded for this clonotype. The chain is built from TRBV19 and TRBJ1-2; no clear D. This CDR3 spans 13 amino acids. CDR1 and CDR2 from the germline V gene are LNHDA and SQIVND (reference sequence). Here the CDR3 reads CASSAGVNYGYTF. CDR3 nucleotides: TGTGCTAGTTCTGCAGGAGTTAACTATGGCTACACCTTC.

This sequence joins TRBV15 and TRBJ1-6; D is undetermined. Trimming cost V 0 bases and J 8 bases, with 17 bases left between them. Per the germline V gene, CDR1 is LNHNV and CDR2 is YYDKDF (reference sequence). CDR3 length: 17 amino acids. The CDR3 region has the DNA TGTGCCACCAGCAGAGATAAGGGAACGGCGGTGCATTCACCCCTCCACTTT. This sequence encodes CATSRDKGTAVHSPLHF.

The table lists this clonotype with many counts. The chain carries TRBV20-1 and TRBJ1-2; D gene ambiguous. This CDR3 region has 13 residues. Germline values: CDR1 DFQATT, CDR2 SNEGSKA (reference sequence). The ends were cut back, 4 bases at V and 5 bases at J, with 14 bases in the middle. This chain's CDR3 is CSATGGVAYGYTF. In nucleotides, the CDR3 is TGCAGTGCTACGGGCGGGGTGGCGTATGGCTACACCTTC.

To note about this clonotype: This may stem from a read error, because a much larger clone lies one nucleotide away. This chain uses TRBV7-9 with TRBJ1-2; D is undetermined. CDR1 SEHNR and CDR2 FQNEAQ come from the germline V gene (reference sequence). The length of the CDR3 is 14 residues. Here the CDR3 DNA reads TGTGCCAGCAGCTTACTGGCGCTCGTAAATGGCTACTCCTTC. It specifies CASSLLALVNGYSF.

This clonotype came up many times. V usage is TRBV20-1 and J usage is TRBJ1-4; no clear D gene. Germline V gene data show CDR1 as DFQATT and CDR2 as SNEGSKA (reference sequence). The germline V and J ends were trimmed by 2 bases and 1 base, with 8 bases remaining between them. The CDR3 totals 14 residues. As DNA, the CDR3 is TGCAGTGCTAGAAGGACGGGAACTAATGAAAAACTGTTTTTT. Its translation is CSARRTGTNEKLFF.

In regard to this clonotype: A much larger clone differs from this one at a single base, so this may be a read error. This chain links TRBV20-1 with TRBJ1-1; no clear D gene. CDR3 length equals 13 residues. Per the germline V gene, CDR1 is DFQATT and CDR2 is SNEGSKA (reference sequence). Trimming stripped 5 bases from V and 4 bases from J, with 14 bases between. CDR3 in DNA: TGCAGTGCTGGGATTCGAAGGGCCACTGAAGCTTTCTTT. Translated, it gives CSAGIRRATEAFF.

As regards this clonotype: At one end, the junction sequence differs from germline, possibly due to a read error. This chain connects TRBV12-3 or TRBV12-4 to TRBJ2-6; tentative D call: TRBD2 (6 bases). This CDR3 has 14 amino acids. The CDR3 region is CASSLAWGDNVLTF. The CDR3 nucleotides are TGTGCCAGCAGTTTAGCGTGGGGGGACAACGTCCTGACTTTC.

Concerning this clonotype itself: This may stem from a read error, because a much larger clone lies one nucleotide away. The chain recombines TRBV7-2 with TRBJ2-5; D possibly matches TRBD1 or TRBD2 (5 bases each). The CDR3 sequence is 15 residues long. Germline-derived CDR1 and CDR2 are SGHTA and FQGNSA. The CDR3 loop is CASSFSGPVQEAQYF. The CDR3 DNA is TGTGCCAGCAGCTTTTCGGGGCCAGTACAAGAGGCCCAGTACTTC.

There are many counts of this clonotype. The rearrangement links TRBV7-9 to TRBJ2-6; D gene ambiguous. The length of the CDR3 is 15 residues. Between the trimmed V and J ends, which lost 8 bases and 0 bases, there was a span of 11 bases. From germline, CDR1 is SEHNR and CDR2 FQNEAQ (reference sequence). CDR3 loop: CASGPALSGANVLTF. In DNA, the CDR3 is TGTGCCAGCGGGCCTGCCCTCTCTGGGGCCAACGTCCTGACTTTC.

This clonotype has a single count. This may arise from a read error, as a much more abundant clone is one base away. This sequence joins TRBV19 and TRBJ2-5; D tentatively fits TRBD1 or TRBD2 (5 bases each). CDR1 and CDR2 (germline): LNHDA, SQIVND (reference sequence). This CDR3 has 13 amino acids. V lost 6 bases and J 5 bases, leaving 13 bases between the germline ends. The CDR3 region has the DNA TGTGCCAGTAGGGACAAGGGAGTTGAGACCCAGTACTTC. Translated: CASRDKGVETQYF. Full variable domain (missing parts from reference TRBV19 and TRBJ2-5): DGGITQSPKYLFRKEGQNVTLSCEQNLNHDAMYWYRQDPGQGLRLIYYSQIVNDFQKGDIAEGYSVSREKKESFPLTVTSAQKNPTAFYLCASRDKGVETQYFGPGTRLLVL.

To note about this clonotype: A single base separates this from a much larger clone, so it may be a read error. V usage is TRBV2 and J usage is TRBJ2-7; the D is unclear. This CDR3 is built from 13 residues. Per the germline V gene, CDR1 is SNHLY and CDR2 is FYNNEI. Trimming cost V 6 bases and J 0 bases, with 9 bases left between them. The CDR3 nucleotides are TGTGCCAGCAGCTGGGGTCACTCCTACGAGCAGTACTTC. Residues: CASSWGHSYEQYF.

About this clonotype: Possible read error: a much larger clone is one base away. The chain uses TRBV5-6 and TRBJ2-7; a possible D gene is TRBD2 (7 bases). CDR3 length: 13 residues. Germline V CDR1 and CDR2: SGHDT, YYEEEE. This chain's CDR3 is CAGSGAKQGREYF. As DNA, the CDR3 is TGTGCCGGCAGCGGGGCAAAACAGGGAAGGGAGTACTTC.

There are a few counts of this clonotype. The rearrangement links TRBV30 to TRBJ1-1, with D perhaps matching TRBD1 (6 bases). The V gene's germline CDR1 is GTSNPN and CDR2 SVGIG (reference sequence). V gave up 3 bases and J gave up 0 bases, with 8 bases separating them. CDR3 length: 13 amino acids. The CDR3 coding sequence is TGTGCCTGGAGCGGACAGTTGAACACTGAAGCTTTCTTT. Its translation: CAWSGQLNTEAFF.

This clonotype occurred many times. This chain joins TRBV29-1 and TRBJ1-5, with TRBD1 matching over 9 bases. CDR1 and CDR2 from the germline V gene are SQVTM and ANQGSEA. The junction had 4 bases not matched to a gene; V was cut back by 4 bases and J by 6 bases. The CDR3 totals 13 residues. The DNA of the CDR3 is TGCAGCGTTGGGGACAGGGTTGGTCAGCCCCAGCATTTT. Protein: CSVGDRVGQPQHF.

This clonotype was seen ten or more times. The gene calls are TRBV9 and TRBJ2-7; D might be TRBD2 (6 bases). Trimming shortened V by 4 bases and J by 3 bases, and 14 bases separated the two germline ends. The CDR3 extends over 14 amino acids. Germline assignment: CDR1 SGDLS and CDR2 YYNGEE. The CDR3 DNA reads as TGTGCCAGCAGCACCCACGGGGGACTCTACGAGCAGTACTTC. Protein product: CASSTHGGLYEQYF.

The rearrangement uses TRBV7-9 and TRBJ2-5; D may be TRBD1 (5 bases). This CDR3 is built from 14 residues. Germline CDR1 SEHNR, CDR2 FQNEAQ (reference sequence). The V gene lost 4 bases and the J gene lost 7 bases, with 16 bases spanning the gap. As DNA, the CDR3 is TGTGCCAGCAGCTCCTTTGCGGTTGGGGCGACCCAGTACTTC. It translates to CASSSFAVGATQYF.

In this sample, this clonotype turned up many times. This chain joins TRBV4-1 and TRBJ1-6; D call uncertain. This CDR3 region has 16 residues. Trimming cost V 0 bases and J 8 bases, with 14 bases left between them. Germline assignment: CDR1 MGHRA and CDR2 YSYEKL. The CDR3 DNA follows: TGCGCCAGCAGCCAAGATTACGACCGAACCTATTCACCCCTCCACTTT. Residues: CASSQDYDRTYSPLHF.

A few counts support this clonotype. The chain couples TRBV10-3 to TRBJ2-7; D unresolved. The V and J ends lost 8 bases and 7 bases respectively, with 9 bases between them. Germline V gives CDR1 ENHRY, CDR2 SYGVKD. CDR3 length: 10 residues. The CDR3 sequence is CAIGGLEQYF. DNA of the CDR3: TGTGCCATCGGTGGTCTGGAGCAGTACTTC.

This clonotype was picked up many times. The V and J genes are TRBV29-1 and TRBJ2-5; a possible D gene is TRBD2 (6 bases). Per the germline V gene, CDR1 is SQVTM and CDR2 is ANQGSEA. This CDR3 region has 17 residues. V shed 0 bases and J shed 1 base, with 18 bases lying between them. The CDR3 reads CSVEDRMASALQETQYF. In DNA, the CDR3 is TGCAGCGTTGAAGATCGAATGGCTAGCGCACTCCAAGAGACCCAGTACTTC. The full variable domain, in which reference TRBV29-1 and TRBJ2-5 provide the parts outside the CDR3, is SAVISQKPSRDICQRGTSLTIQCQVDSQVTMMFWYRQQPGQSLTLIATANQGSEATYESGFVIDKFPISRPNLTFSTLTVSNMSPEDSSIYLCSVEDRMASALQETQYFGPGTRLLVL.

This clonotype was seen ten or more times. The chain uses TRBV10-3 and TRBJ1-4; 9 bases align to TRBD1. The V gene's germline CDR1 is ENHRY and CDR2 SYGVKD. V was pared by 3 bases and J by 12 bases, with 8 bases of the junction left unmatched. The length of the CDR3 is 14 residues. The CDR3 DNA reads TGTGCCATCAGTGACCGGGACAGGGATTTAGAACTGTTTTTT. It encodes CAISDRDRDLELFF.

The CDR3 DNA reads TGTGCCAGCAGCTTAAGTCGTCGACAGGGGGGCTATGGCTACACCTTC. It encodes CASSLSRRQGGYGYTF. V usage is TRBV7-2 and J usage is TRBJ1-2; TRBD1 aligns across 9 bases. The V gene's germline CDR1 is SGHTA and CDR2 FQGNSA. Trimming took 2 bases from V and 4 from J; bases not matched to a gene: 8. The CDR3 totals 16 residues.